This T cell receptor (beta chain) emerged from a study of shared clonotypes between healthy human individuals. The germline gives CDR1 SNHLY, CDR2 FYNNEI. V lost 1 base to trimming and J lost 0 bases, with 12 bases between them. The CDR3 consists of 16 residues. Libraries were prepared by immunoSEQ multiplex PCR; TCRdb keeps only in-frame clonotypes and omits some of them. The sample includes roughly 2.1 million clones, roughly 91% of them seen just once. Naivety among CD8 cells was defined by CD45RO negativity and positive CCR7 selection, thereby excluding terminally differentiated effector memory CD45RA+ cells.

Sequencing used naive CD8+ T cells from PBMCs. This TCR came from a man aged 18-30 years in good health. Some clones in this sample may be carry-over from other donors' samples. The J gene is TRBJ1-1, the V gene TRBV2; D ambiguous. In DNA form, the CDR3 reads TGTGCCAGCAGTGAAGTTACGAATTACGTGAACACTGAAGCTTTCTTT. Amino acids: CASSEVTNYVNTEAFF. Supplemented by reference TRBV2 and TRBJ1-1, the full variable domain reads EPEVTQTPSHQVTQMGQEVILRCVPISNHLYFYWYRQILGQKVEFLVSFYNNEISEKSEIFDDQFSVERPDGSNFTLKIRSTKLEDSAMYFCASSEVTNYVNTEAFFGQGTRLTVV.